A selection of T cell receptor beta chains follows, all from one sample in a study of blood T cells in healthy people across ages. TCRdb fed the 5' RACE reads into MiXCR, producing one record per CDR3 protein. There are hundreds of thousands of distinct CDR3 sequences in the sample; more than 40% occur only once, and about 32% lies in the top ten. Source material: blood. The source of these receptors is a woman aged 60-70 years in good health. CDR3s include the opening cysteine and the closing phenylalanine or tryptophan. D genes are given only for firm matches. Rows give clone size only sometimes, using once, few, many, or a class for an expanded clone.

clone size | D gene | J gene | V gene | CDR3 protein | CDR3 DNA
. | . | TRBJ2-3 | TRBV5-1 | CASNLLPTDTQYF | TGCGCCAGCAACTTGCTACCCACAGATACGCAGTATTTT
once | TRBD2 | TRBJ2-1 | TRBV7-3 | CASSPGRALYNEQFF | TGTGCCAGCAGCCCAGGGAGGGCCCTATACAATGAGCAGTTCTTC
few | . | TRBJ1-4 | TRBV29-1 | CSVMGGYEKLFF | TGCAGCGTAATGGGGGGCTATGAAAAACTGTTTTTT
. | . | TRBJ2-4 | TRBV20-1 | CSAGDFGPSPKNIQYF | TGCAGTGCGGGCGACTTTGGGCCGAGCCCTAAAAACATTCAGTACTTC
few | . | TRBJ1-2 | TRBV20-1 | CSARADGYTF | TGCAGTGCTAGAGCGGATGGCTACACCTTC
few | . | TRBJ2-5 | TRBV7-2 | CASSKYEETQYF | TGTGCCAGCAGCAAGTATGAAGAGACCCAGTACTTC
. | TRBD1 | TRBJ2-1 | TRBV10-3 | CAITDEGTGINEQFF | TGTGCCATCACCGACGAAGGGACAGGGATCAATGAGCAGTTCTTC
. | . | TRBJ1-5 | TRBV6-1 | CATNDGRRGYSNQPQHF | TGTGCCACCAATGACGGGCGGAGGGGTTATAGCAATCAGCCCCAGCATTTT
. | . | TRBJ2-5 | TRBV7-9 | CASSFSALQETQYF | TGTGCCAGCAGCTTTAGTGCTCTACAAGAGACCCAGTACTTC
. | . | TRBJ2-1 | TRBV6-5 | CASSYSEGRYNNEQFF | TGTGCCAGCAGTTACTCAGAGGGGAGATATAACAATGAGCAGTTCTTC
. | . | TRBJ2-7 | TRBV29-1 | CSTRSPSYEQYF | TGCAGTACTCGGAGCCCCTCCTACGAGCAGTACTTC
. | . | TRBJ2-7 | TRBV20-1 | CSAGSPGGYSYEQYF | TGCAGTGCTGGGTCGCCAGGGGGGTACTCCTACGAGCAGTACTTC
. | . | TRBJ1-4 | TRBV2 | CASRSRATNEKLFF | TGTGCCAGCAGAAGCAGAGCAACTAATGAAAAACTGTTTTTT
. | . | TRBJ2-2 | TRBV10-3 | CAITRGTGELFF | TGTGCCATCACTCGAGGGACCGGGGAGCTGTTTTTT
. | . | TRBJ2-2 | TRBV2 | CASNRENIGELFF | TGTGCCAGCAACAGGGAGAACATCGGGGAGCTGTTTTTT
. | . | TRBJ2-5 | TRBV7-2 | CASGPRGGQETQYF | TGTGCCAGCGGTCCGAGGGGTGGCCAAGAGACCCAGTACTTC
. | . | TRBJ2-1 | TRBV9 | CASSVVQGPYNEQFF | TGTGCCAGCAGCGTAGTACAGGGCCCCTACAATGAGCAGTTCTTC
. | . | TRBJ1-1 | TRBV29-1 | CSVGETQAFF | TGCAGCGTCGGAGAGACTCAAGCTTTCTTT
. | TRBD2 | TRBJ2-7 | TRBV20-1 | CSVPSGIINEQYF | TGCAGTGTCCCTAGCGGGATCATCAACGAGCAGTACTTC
. | . | TRBJ2-7 | TRBV6-5 | CASSKSWDSLSYERYF | TGTGCCAGCAGTAAATCCTGGGACTCGCTTTCCTACGAGCGGTACTTC
. | . | TRBJ2-1 | TRBV6-2/TRBV6-3 | CASTLNRQEQFF | TGTGCCAGCACTTTGAACCGTCAAGAGCAGTTCTTC
once | . | TRBJ2-1 | TRBV20-1 | CSARDQARSRHNEQFF | TGCAGTGCTAGAGATCAGGCCCGATCACGCCACAATGAGCAGTTCTTC
. | . | TRBJ2-5 | TRBV28 | CASSLVGTQYF | TGTGCCAGCAGTTTGGTGGGGACCCAGTACTTC
. | TRBD1 | TRBJ1-2 | TRBV29-1 | CSVERDRAYYGYTF | TGCAGCGTTGAAAGGGACAGGGCGTACTATGGCTACACCTTC
. | TRBD2 | TRBJ2-3 | TRBV7-2 | CASSFSSGRSTDTQYF | TGTGCCAGCAGCTTCTCTAGCGGGAGGTCCACAGATACGCAGTATTTT
few | . | TRBJ2-3 | TRBV29-1 | CSVTSTDTQYF | TGCAGCGTTACCAGCACAGATACGCAGTATTTT
. | . | TRBJ2-2 | TRBV2 | CASSEALPSEVVFF | TGTGCCAGCAGTGAAGCGCTCCCCTCCGAGGTGGTGTTTTTT
few | . | TRBJ2-1 | TRBV29-1 | CSAGSSASSYNEQFF | TGCAGCGCGGGATCTAGCGCCAGCTCCTACAATGAGCAGTTCTTC
. | TRBD2 | TRBJ2-5 | TRBV6-2/TRBV6-3 | CASSYPAGDGETQYF | TGTGCCAGCAGTTACCCAGCGGGAGACGGAGAGACCCAGTACTTC
. | TRBD2 | TRBJ2-3 | TRBV11-2 | CASSLDGGRADTQYF | TGTGCCAGCAGCTTAGACGGCGGGAGAGCAGATACGCAGTATTTT
. | TRBD1 | TRBJ2-5 | TRBV7-3 | CASSIQGGAETQYF | TGCGCCAGCAGCATACAAGGGGGCGCGGAGACCCAGTACTTC
few | TRBD2 | TRBJ2-7 | TRBV5-1 | CASSLSPSGSFTYEQYF | TGCGCCAGCAGCTTGTCGCCTAGCGGGAGCTTCACCTACGAGCAGTACTTC
few | . | TRBJ2-6 | TRBV19 | CASSKQNADSGANVLTF | TGTGCCAGTAGTAAACAGAACGCTGACTCTGGGGCCAACGTCCTGACTTTC
. | . | TRBJ2-1 | TRBV10-3 | CATGDRHNEQFF | TGTGCCACCGGGGACCGTCACAATGAGCAGTTCTTC
. | . | TRBJ2-5 | TRBV28 | CASSAGGRWEQYF | TGTGCCAGCAGTGCCGGGGGACGGTGGGAGCAGTACTTC
once | . | TRBJ2-7 | TRBV27 | CASSQWTPGLEQYF | TGTGCCAGCAGTCAGTGGACCCCGGGATTGGAGCAGTACTTC
few | TRBD1 | TRBJ2-5 | TRBV28 | CASSQGVSRIQETQYF | TGTGCCAGCAGTCAGGGGGTTTCGCGTATCCAAGAGACCCAGTACTTC
. | TRBD2 | TRBJ2-3 | TRBV28 | CASRRPGLAGVGVQDTQYF | TGTGCCAGCAGAAGACCCGGACTAGCGGGAGTGGGAGTTCAAGATACGCAGTATTTT
few | . | TRBJ1-2 | TRBV9 | CASSPTKTVKSYGYTF | TGTGCCAGCAGCCCTACCAAGACAGTGAAGAGCTATGGCTACACCTTC
. | TRBD2 | TRBJ2-7 | TRBV4-2 | CASSQTSGSTSYEQYF | TGTGCCAGCAGCCAAACTAGCGGGAGTACTTCCTACGAGCAGTACTTC
. | . | TRBJ2-1 | TRBV27 | CASSLNSWTTDSYNEQFF | TGTGCCAGCAGTTTAAATTCCTGGACAACCGACTCCTACAATGAGCAGTTCTTC